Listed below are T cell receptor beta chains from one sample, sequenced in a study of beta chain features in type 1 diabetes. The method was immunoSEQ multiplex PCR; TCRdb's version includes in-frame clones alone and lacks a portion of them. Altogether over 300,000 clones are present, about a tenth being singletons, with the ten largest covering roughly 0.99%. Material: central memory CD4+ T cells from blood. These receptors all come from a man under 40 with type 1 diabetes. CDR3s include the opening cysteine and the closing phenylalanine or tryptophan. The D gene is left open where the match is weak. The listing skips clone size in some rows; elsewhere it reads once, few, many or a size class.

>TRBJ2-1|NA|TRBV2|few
TGTGCCAGCAGGACTGGCCCCAATGAGCAGTTCTTC
CASRTGPNEQFF
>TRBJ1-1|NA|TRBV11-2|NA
TGTGCCAGCAGCTTCATGTCGGGCAGGCCGACTGAAGCTTTCTTT
CASSFMSGRPTEAFF
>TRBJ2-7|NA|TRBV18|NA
TGTGCCAGCTCACCACCTCTCACCAGGGTGTTCTACGAGCAGTACTTC
CASSPPLTRVFYEQYF
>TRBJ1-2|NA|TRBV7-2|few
TGTGCCAGCAGCTTATCCGGGAAGGCTAACTATGGCTACACCTTC
CASSLSGKANYGYTF
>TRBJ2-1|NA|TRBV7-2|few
TGTGCCAGCAGCTTACGGCTGGCGTACAATGAGCAGTTCTTC
CASSLRLAYNEQFF
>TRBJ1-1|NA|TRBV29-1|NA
TGCAGCGCCTCAGCCCCGGACACTGAAGCTTTCTTT
CSASAPDTEAFF
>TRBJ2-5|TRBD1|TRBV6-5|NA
TGTGCCAGCAGTGCCGGGACAGGGGGCCTTGGGACCCAGTACTTC
CASSAGTGGLGTQYF
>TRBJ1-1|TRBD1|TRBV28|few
TGTGCCAGCAGTCCGCGACAGGGAAGTCGTACTGAAGCTTTCTTT
CASSPRQGSRTEAFF
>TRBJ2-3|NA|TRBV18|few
TGTGCCAGCTCACCACTGCCAGACTTACCAGATACGCAGTATTTT
CASSPLPDLPDTQYF
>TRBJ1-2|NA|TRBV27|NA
TGTGCCAGCAGTTTCCTGGGGGCTTATGGCTACACCTTC
CASSFLGAYGYTF
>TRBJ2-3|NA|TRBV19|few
TGTGCCAGTAGTCAGGGCAGTAGCACAGATACGCAGTATTTT
CASSQGSSTDTQYF
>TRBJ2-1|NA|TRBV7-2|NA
TGTGCCAGCGCTGGTACTTCCTACAATGAGCAGTTCTTC
CASAGTSYNEQFF
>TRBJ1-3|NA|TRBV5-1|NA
TGCGCCAGCAGCTTGGAAGGAGCAGGCTCATCTGGAAACACCATATATTTT
CASSLEGAGSSGNTIYF
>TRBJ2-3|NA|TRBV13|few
TGTGCCAGCAAGGAGGGGGCCAACACAGATACGCAGTATTTT
CASKEGANTDTQYF
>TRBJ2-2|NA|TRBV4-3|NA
TGCGCCAGCAGCCAAGAATTTCAGGGTACCGGGGAGCTGTTTTTT
CASSQEFQGTGELFF
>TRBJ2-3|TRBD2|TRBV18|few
TGTGCCAGCTCACCAACGCGGGAGAGCACAGATACGCAGTATTTT
CASSPTRESTDTQYF
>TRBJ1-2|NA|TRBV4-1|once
TGCGCCAGCAGCCGCATGCTGGACTTTGCTAACTATGGCTACACCTTC
CASSRMLDFANYGYTF
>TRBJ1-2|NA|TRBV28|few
TGTGCCAGCAGTTCGGGTTTTAACTATGGCTACACCTTC
CASSSGFNYGYTF
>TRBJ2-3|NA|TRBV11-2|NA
TGTGCCAGCAGCTTATTCGGGGATAGCACAGATACGCAGTATTTT
CASSLFGDSTDTQYF
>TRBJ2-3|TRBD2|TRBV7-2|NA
TGTGCCAGCAGCTCTAGCGGGAGGGGAGATACGCAGTATTTT
CASSSSGRGDTQYF
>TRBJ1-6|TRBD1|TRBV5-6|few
TGTGCCAGCAGCGCCGGCGACAGGGATAATTCACCCCTCCACTTT
CASSAGDRDNSPLHF
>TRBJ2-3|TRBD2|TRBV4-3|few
TGCGCCAGCAGCCATGTTAGCGGGGGCGCAGATACGCAGTATTTT
CASSHVSGGADTQYF
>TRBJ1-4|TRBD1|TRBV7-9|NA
TGTGCCAGCAGTGCAGCCAGGGGGCATGAAAAACTGTTTTTT
CASSAARGHEKLFF
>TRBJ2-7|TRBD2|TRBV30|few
TGTGCCTGGAAGGCGAGCGGGACCTACGAGCAGTACTTC
CAWKASGTYEQYF
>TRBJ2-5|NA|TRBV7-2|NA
TGTGCCAGCAGGGACAGCCAAGAGACCCAGTACTTC
CASRDSQETQYF
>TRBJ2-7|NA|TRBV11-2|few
TGTGCCAGCACCATAGGGCGGCTCAACCACGAGCAGTACTTC
CASTIGRLNHEQYF
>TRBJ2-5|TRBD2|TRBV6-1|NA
TGTGCCAGCACGAGGACTAGCGGGGTTAAAGAGACCCAGTACTTC
CASTRTSGVKETQYF
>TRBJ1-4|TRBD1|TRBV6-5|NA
TGTGCCAGCAGGGCTACAGGGGAAAGTGAAAAACTGTTTTTT
CASRATGESEKLFF